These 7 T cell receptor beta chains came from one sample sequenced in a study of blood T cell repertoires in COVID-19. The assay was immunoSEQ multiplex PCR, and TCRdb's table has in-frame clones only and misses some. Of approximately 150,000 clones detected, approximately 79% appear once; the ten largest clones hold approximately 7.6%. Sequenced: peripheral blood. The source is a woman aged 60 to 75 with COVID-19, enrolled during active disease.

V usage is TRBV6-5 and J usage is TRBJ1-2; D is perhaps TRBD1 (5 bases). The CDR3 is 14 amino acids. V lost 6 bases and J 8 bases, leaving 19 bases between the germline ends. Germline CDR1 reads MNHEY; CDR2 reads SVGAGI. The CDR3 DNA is TGTGCCAGCAGACCCACAGGTTCGCGGTGGGGCTACACCTTC. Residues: CASRPTGSRWGYTF.

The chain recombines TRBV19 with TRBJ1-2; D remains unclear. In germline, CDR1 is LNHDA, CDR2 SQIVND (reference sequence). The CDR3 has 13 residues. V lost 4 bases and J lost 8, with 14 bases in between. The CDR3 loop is CASSTTSGRGYTF. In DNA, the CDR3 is TGTGCCAGTAGTACCACCTCGGGGAGAGGCTACACCTTC.

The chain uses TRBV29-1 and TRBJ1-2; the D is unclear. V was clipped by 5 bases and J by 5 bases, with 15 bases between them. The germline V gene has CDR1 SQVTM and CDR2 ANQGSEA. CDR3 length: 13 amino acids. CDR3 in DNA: TGCAGCGTTAGTGCGGAAAGGCGATATGGCTACACCTTC. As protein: CSVSAERRYGYTF.

This CDR3 reads CASSAGQFNEKLFF. The CDR3 bases are TGTGCCAGCAGCGCGGGACAGTTCAATGAAAAACTGTTTTTT. The rearrangement joins TRBV7-8 to TRBJ1-4; 7 bases are shared with TRBD1. V shed 5 bases, J shed 5 bases, and the junction held 5 bases outside the gene matches. Per the germline V gene, CDR1 is SGHVS and CDR2 is FQNEAQ. The CDR3 covers 14 residues.

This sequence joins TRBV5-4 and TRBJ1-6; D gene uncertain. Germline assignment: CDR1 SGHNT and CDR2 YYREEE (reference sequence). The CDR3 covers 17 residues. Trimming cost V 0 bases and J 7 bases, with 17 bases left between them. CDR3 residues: CASSLVRGQLTNSPLHF. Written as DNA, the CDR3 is TGTGCCAGCAGCTTGGTTAGAGGGCAGCTTACGAATTCACCCCTCCACTTT.

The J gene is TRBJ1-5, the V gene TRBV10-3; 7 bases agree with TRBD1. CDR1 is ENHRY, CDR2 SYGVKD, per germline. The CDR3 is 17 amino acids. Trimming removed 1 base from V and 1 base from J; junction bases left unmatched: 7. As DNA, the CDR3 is TGTGCCATCAGTGAGTATACAGACAGGGCAAGCAATCAGCCCCAGCATTTT. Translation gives CAISEYTDRASNQPQHF.

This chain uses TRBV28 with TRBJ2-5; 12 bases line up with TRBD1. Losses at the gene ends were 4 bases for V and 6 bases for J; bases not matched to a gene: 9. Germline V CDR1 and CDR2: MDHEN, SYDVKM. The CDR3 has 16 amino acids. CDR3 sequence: CASSYSGTGGAKTQYF. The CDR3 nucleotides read TGTGCCAGCAGTTACTCGGGGACAGGGGGCGCGAAGACCCAGTACTTC.